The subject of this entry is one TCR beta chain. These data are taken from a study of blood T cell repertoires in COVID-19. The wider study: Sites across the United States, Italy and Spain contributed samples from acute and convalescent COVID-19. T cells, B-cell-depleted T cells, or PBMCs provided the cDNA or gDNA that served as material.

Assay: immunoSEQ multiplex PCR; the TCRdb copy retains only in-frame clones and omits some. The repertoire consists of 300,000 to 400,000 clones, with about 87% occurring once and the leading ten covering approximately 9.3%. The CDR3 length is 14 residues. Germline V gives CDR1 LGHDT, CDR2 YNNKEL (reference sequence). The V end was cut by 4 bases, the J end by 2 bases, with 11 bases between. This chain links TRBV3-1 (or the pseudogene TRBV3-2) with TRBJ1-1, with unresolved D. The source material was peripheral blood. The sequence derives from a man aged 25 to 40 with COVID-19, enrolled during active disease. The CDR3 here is CASSPIRLNTEAFF. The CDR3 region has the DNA TGTGCCAGCAGCCCGATCCGACTTAACACTGAAGCTTTCTTT.